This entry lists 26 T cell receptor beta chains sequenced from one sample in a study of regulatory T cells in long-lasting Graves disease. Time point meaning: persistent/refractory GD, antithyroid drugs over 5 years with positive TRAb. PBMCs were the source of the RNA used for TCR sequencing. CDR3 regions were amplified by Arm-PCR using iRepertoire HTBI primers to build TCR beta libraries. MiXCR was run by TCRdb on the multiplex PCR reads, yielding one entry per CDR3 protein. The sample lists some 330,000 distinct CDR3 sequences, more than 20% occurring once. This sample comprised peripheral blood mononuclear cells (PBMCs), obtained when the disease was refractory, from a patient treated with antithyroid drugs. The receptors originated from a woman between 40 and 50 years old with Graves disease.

The CDR3 DNA is TGTGCCAGCAGCTTAGGCGGGAGGGCCTTGGGGACCCAGTACTTC. Residues: CASSLGGRALGTQYF. V is TRBV7-2 and J is TRBJ2-5, with TRBD2 identical over 9 bases. V lost 1 base to trimming and J lost 7 bases; unmatched junction nucleotides: 7. This CDR3 is built from 15 residues. The germline CDR1 and CDR2 sequences are SGHTA and FQGNSA.

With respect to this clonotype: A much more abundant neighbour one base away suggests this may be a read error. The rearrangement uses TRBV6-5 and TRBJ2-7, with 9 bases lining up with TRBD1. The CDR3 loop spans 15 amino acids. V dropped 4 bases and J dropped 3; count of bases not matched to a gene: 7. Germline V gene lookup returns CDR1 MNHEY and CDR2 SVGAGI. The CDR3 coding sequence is TGTGCCAGCAGTTTAGGCCGGGACAGGGTCTACGAGCAGTACTTC. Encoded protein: CASSLGRDRVYEQYF.

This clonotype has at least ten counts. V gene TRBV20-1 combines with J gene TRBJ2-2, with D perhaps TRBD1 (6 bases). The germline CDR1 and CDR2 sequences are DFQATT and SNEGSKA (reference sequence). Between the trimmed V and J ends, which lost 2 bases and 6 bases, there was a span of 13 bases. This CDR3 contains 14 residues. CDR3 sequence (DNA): TGCAGTGCTAGAAAAGGACCAGGGGCCGGGGAGCTGTTTTTT. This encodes CSARKGPGAGELFF.

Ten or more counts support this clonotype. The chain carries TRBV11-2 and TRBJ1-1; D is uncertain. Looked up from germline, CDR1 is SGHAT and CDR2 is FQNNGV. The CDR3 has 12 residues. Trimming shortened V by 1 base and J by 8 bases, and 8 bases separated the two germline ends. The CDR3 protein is CASSLVPGEAFF. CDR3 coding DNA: TGTGCCAGCAGCTTAGTTCCCGGGGAAGCTTTCTTT.

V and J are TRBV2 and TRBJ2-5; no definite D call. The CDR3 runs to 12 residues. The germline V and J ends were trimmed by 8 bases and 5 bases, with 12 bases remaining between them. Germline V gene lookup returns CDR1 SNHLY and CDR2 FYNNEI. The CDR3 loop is CASGQSGETQYF. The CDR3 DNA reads TGTGCCAGCGGGCAGAGTGGCGAGACCCAGTACTTC.

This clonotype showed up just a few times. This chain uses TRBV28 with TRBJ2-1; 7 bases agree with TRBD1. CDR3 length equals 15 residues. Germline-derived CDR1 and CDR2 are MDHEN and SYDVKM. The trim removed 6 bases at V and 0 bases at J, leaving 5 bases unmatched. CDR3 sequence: CASRLGQSSYNEQFF. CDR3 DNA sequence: TGTGCCAGCAGGCTGGGACAGAGCTCCTACAATGAGCAGTTCTTC.

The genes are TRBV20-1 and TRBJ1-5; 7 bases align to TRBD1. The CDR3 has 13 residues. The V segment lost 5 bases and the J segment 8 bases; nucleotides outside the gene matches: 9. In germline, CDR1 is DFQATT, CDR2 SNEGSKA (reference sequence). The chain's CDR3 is CSAQDRVSKPQHF. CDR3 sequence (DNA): TGCAGTGCTCAAGACAGGGTCAGTAAGCCCCAGCATTTT.

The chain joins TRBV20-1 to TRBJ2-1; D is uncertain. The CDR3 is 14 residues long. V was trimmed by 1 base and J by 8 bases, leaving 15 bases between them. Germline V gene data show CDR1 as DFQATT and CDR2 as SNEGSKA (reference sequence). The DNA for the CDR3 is TGCAGTGCTAGAGCCCCAATCCCAGGACATGAGCAGTTCTTC. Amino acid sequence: CSARAPIPGHEQFF.

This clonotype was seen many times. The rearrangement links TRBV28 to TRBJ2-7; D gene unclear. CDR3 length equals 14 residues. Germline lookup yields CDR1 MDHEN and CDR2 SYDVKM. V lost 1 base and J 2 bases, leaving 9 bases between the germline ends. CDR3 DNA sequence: TGTGCCAGCAGTTTATTGCCAGGACCCTACGAGCAGTACTTC. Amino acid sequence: CASSLLPGPYEQYF.

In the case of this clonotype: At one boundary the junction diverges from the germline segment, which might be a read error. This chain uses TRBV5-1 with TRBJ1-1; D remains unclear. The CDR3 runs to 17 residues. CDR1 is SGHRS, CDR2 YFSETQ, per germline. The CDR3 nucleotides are TGCGCCAGCAGCTTCCTTGTTGCGGCCAGAAAGAACACTGGAGCTTTCTTT. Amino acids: CASSFLVAARKNTGAFF.

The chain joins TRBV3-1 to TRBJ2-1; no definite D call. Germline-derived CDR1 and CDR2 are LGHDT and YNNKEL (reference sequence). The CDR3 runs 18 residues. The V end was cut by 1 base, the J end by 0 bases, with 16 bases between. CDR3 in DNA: TGTGCCAGCAGCCAAGCTCTGGCGGCAGCCGACTCCTACAATGAGCAGTTCTTC. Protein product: CASSQALAAADSYNEQFF.

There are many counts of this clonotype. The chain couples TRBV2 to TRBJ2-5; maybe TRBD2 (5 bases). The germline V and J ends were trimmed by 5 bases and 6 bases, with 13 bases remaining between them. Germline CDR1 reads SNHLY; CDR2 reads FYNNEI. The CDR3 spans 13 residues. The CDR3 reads CASSNVAGKTQYF. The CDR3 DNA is TGTGCCAGCAGTAACGTAGCCGGGAAGACCCAGTACTTC.

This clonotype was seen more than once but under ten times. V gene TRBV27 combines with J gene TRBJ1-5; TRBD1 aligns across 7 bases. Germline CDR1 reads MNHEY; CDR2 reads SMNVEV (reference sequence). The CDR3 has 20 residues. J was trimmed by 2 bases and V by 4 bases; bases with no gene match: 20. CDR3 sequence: CASSSPPNSPGQRRNQPQHF. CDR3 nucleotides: TGTGCCAGCAGTTCACCGCCTAACTCCCCGGGACAGAGGCGCAATCAGCCCCAGCATTTT.

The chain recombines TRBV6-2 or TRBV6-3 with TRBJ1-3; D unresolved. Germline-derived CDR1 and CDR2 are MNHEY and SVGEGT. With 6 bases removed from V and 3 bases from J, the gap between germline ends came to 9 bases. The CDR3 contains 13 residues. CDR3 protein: CASRGPGGNTIYF. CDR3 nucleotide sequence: TGTGCCAGCAGAGGGCCGGGTGGAAACACCATATATTTT.

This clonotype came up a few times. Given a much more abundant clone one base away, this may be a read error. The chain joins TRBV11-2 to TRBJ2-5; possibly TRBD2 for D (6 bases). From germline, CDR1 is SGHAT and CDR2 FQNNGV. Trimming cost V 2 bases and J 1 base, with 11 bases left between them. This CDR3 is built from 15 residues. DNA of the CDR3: TGTGCCAGCAGCTTAAGCGGGCCTTTCCAAGAGACCCAGTACTTC. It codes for CASSLSGPFQETQYF.

CDR3 DNA: TGTGCCAGCAGCTTGGATATGTCCTACGAGCAGTACTTC. Protein product: CASSLDMSYEQYF. This rearrangement joins TRBV5-8 to TRBJ2-7; D unresolved. This CDR3 is built from 13 residues. CDR1 is SGHTS and CDR2 is YDEGEE in the germline V gene. V lost 0 bases to trimming and J lost 1 base, with 5 bases between them.

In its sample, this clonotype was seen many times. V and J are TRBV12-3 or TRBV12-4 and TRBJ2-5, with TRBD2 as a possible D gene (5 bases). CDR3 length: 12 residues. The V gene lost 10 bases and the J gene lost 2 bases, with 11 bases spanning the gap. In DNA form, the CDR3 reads TGTGCCACATGCCGGGATCAAGAGACCCAGTACTTC. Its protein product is CATCRDQETQYF.

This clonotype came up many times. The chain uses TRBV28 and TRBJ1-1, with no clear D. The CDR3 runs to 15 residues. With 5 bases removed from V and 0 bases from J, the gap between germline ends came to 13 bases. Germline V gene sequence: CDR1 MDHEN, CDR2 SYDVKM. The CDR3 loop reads CASSPPMTVNTEAFF. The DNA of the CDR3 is TGTGCCAGCAGTCCCCCGATGACGGTGAACACTGAAGCTTTCTTT.

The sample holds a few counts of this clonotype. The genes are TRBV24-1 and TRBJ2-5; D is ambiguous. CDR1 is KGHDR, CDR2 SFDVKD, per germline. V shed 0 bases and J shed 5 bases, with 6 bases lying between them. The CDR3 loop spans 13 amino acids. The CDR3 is CATSDLYGETQYF. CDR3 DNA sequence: TGTGCCACCAGTGATTTGTACGGGGAGACCCAGTACTTC.

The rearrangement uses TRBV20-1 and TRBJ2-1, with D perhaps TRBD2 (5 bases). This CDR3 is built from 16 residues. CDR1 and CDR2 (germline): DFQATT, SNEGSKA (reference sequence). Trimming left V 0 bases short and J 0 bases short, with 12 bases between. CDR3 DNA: TGCAGTGCTAGAGATGATGGGGAGAGCTCCTACAATGAGCAGTTCTTC. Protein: CSARDDGESSYNEQFF.

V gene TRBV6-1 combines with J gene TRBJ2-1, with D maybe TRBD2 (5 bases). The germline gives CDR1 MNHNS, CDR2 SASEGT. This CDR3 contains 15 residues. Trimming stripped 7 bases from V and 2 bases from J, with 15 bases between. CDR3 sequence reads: CASTRELVPYNEQFF. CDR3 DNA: TGTGCCAGCACACGCGAACTAGTTCCCTACAATGAGCAGTTCTTC.

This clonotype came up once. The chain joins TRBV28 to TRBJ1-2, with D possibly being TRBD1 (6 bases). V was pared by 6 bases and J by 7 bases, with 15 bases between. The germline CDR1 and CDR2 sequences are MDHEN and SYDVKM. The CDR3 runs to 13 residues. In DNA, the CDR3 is TGTGCCAGCAGGGGAAATACAGGGATTGGCTACACCTTC. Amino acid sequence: CASRGNTGIGYTF.

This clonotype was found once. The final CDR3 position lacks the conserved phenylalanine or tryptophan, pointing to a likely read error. The CDR3 protein is CASSYLSASEYEQYL. CDR3 coding DNA: TGTGCCAGCAGTTATTTGTCGGCTAGCGAATACGAGCAGTACCTC. V is TRBV6-2 or TRBV6-3 and J is TRBJ2-7; D possibly corresponds to TRBD2 (6 bases). V lost 3 bases and J 4 bases, leaving 16 bases between the germline ends. CDR3 length: 15 amino acids. CDR1 is MNHEY and CDR2 is SVGEGT in the germline V gene.

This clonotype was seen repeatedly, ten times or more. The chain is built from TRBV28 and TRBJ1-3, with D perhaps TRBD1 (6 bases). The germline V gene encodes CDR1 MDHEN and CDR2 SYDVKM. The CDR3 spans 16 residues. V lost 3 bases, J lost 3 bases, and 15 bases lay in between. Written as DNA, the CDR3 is TGTGCCAGCAGTTTTTTTGGACAGTGGTTTGGAAACACCATATATTTT. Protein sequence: CASSFFGQWFGNTIYF.

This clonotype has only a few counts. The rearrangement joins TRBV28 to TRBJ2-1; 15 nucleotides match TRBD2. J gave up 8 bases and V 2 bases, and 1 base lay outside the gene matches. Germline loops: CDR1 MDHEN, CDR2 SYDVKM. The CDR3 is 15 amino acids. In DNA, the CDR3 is TGTGCCAGCAGTTTAGGACTAGCGGGAGGGTATGAGCAGTTCTTC. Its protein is CASSLGLAGGYEQFF. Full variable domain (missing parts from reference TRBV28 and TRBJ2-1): DVKVTQSSRYLVKRTGEKVFLECVQDMDHENMFWYRQDPGLGLRLIYFSYDVKMKEKGDIPEGYSVSREKKERFSLILESASTNQTSMYLCASSLGLAGGYEQFFGPGTRLTVL.

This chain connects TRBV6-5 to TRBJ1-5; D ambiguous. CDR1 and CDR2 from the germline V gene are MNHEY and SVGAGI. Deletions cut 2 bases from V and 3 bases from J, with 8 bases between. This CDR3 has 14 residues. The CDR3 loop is CASSYGQANQPQHF. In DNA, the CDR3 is TGTGCCAGCAGTTACGGGCAGGCCAATCAGCCCCAGCATTTT.